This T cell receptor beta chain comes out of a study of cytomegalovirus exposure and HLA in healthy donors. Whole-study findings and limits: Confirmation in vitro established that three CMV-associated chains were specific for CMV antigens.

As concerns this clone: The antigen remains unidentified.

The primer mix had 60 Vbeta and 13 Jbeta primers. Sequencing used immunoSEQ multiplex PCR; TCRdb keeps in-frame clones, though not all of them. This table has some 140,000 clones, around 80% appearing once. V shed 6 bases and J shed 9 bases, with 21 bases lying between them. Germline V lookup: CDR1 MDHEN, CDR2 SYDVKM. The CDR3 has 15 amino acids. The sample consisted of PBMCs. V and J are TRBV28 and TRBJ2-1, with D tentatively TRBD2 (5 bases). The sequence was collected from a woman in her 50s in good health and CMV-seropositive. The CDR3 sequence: CASSEVDLAAGEQFF. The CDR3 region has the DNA TGTGCCAGCAGCGAAGTTGATCTAGCAGCCGGTGAGCAGTTCTTC.